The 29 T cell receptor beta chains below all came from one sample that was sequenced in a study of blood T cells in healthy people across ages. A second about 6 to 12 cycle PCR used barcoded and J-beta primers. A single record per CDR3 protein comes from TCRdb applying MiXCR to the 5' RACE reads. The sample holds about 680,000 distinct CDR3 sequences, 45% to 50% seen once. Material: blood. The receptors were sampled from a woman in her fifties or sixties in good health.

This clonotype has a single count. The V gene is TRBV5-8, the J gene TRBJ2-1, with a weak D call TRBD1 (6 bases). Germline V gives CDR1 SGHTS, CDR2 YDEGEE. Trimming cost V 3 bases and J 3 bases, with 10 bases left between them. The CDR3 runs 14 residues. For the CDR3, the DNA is TGTGCCAGCAGCTCACGGACAGACTACAATGAGCAGTTCTTC. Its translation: CASSSRTDYNEQFF. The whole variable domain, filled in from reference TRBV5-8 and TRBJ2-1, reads EAGVTQSPTHLIKTRGQQATLRCSPISGHTSVYWYQQALGLGLQFLLWYDEGEERNRGNFPPRFSGRQFPNYSSELNVNALELEDSALYLCASSSRTDYNEQFFGPGTRLTVL.

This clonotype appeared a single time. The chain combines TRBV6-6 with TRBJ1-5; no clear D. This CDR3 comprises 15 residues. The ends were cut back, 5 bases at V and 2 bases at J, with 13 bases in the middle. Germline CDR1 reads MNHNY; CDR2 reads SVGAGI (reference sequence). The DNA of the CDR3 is TGTGCCAGCAGTGCGAGGTCGGATGGCAATCAGCCCCAGCATTTT. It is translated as CASSARSDGNQPQHF.

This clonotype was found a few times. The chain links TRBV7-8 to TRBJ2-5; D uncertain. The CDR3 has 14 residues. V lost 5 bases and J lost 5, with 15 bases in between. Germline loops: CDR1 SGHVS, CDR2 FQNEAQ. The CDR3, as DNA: TGTGCCAGCAGCAGAGAACGTCCGTGGGAGACCCAGTACTTC. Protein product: CASSRERPWETQYF. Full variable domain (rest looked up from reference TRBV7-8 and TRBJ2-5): GAGVSQSPRYKVAKRGQDVALRCDPISGHVSLFWYQQALGQGPEFLTYFQNEAQLDKSGLPSDRFFAERPEGSVSTLKIQRTQQEDSAVYLCASSRERPWETQYFGPGTRLLVL.

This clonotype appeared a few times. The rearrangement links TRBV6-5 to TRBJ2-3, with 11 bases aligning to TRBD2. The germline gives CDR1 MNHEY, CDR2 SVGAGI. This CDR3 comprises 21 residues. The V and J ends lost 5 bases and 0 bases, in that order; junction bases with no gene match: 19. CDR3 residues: CASSHVTPGLADPDSTDTQYF. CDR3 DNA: TGTGCCAGCAGTCACGTAACCCCGGGACTAGCGGACCCAGATAGCACAGATACGCAGTATTTT.

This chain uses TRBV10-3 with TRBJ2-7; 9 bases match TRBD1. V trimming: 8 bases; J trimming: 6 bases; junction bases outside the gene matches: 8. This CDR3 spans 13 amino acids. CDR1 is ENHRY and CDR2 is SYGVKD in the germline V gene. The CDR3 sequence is CAILPGQGSEQYF. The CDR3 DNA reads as TGTGCCATCCTGCCGGGACAGGGCTCCGAGCAGTACTTC.

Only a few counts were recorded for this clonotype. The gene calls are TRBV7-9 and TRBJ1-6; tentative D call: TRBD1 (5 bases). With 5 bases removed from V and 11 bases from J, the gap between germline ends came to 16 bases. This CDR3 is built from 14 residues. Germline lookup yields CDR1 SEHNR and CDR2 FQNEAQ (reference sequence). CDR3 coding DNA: TGTGCCAGCAGCGTAGTCGACAGTTCGACACCCCTCCACTTT. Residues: CASSVVDSSTPLHF.

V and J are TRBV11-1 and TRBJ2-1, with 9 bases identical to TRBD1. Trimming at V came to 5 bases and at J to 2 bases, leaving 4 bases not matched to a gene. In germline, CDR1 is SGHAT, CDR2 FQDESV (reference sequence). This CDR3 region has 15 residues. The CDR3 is CASSPGTGPYNEQFF. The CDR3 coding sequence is TGTGCCAGCAGCCCGGGGACAGGGCCCTACAATGAGCAGTTCTTC.

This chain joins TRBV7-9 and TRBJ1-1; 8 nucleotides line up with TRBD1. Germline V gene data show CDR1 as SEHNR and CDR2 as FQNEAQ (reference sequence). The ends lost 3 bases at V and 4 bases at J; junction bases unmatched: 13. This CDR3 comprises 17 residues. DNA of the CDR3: TGTGCCAGCAGCTTCGGACAGGGAAAGTGGGTTGGCACTGAAGCTTTCTTT. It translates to CASSFGQGKWVGTEAFF. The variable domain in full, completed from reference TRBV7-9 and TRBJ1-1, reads DTGVSQNPRHKITKRGQNVTFRCDPISEHNRLYWYRQTLGQGPEFLTYFQNEAQLEKSRLLSDRFSAERPKGSFSTLEIQRTEQGDSAMYLCASSFGQGKWVGTEAFFGQGTRLTVV.

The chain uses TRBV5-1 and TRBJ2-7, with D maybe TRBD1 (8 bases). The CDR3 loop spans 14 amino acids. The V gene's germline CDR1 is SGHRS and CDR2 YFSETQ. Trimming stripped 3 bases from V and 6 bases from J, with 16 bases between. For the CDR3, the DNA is TGCGCCAGCAGCTCCAGGGGGCCGGGAGGCGAGCAGTACTTC. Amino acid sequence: CASSSRGPGGEQYF. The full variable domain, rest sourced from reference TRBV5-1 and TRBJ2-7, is KAGVTQTPRYLIKTRGQQVTLSCSPISGHRSVSWYQQTPGQGLQFLFEYFSETQRNKGNFPGRFSGRQFSNSRSEMNVSTLELGDSALYLCASSSRGPGGEQYFGPGTRLTVT.

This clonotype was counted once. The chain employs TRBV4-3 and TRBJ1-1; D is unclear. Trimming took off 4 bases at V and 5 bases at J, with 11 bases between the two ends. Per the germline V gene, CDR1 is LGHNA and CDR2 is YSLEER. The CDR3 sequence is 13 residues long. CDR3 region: CASSPLPGTEAFF. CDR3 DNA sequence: TGCGCCAGCAGCCCCCTCCCGGGGACTGAAGCTTTCTTT.

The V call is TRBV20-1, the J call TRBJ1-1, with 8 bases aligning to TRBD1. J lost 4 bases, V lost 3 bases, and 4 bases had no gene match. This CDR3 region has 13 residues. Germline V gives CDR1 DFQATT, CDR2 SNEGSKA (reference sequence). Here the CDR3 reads CSARTGAVTEAFF. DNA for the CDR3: TGCAGTGCTAGGACAGGGGCGGTCACTGAAGCTTTCTTT.

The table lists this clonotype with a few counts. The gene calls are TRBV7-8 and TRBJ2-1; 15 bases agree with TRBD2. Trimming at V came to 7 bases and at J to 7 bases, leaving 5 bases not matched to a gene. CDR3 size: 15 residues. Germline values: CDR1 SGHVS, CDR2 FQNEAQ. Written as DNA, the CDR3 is TGTGCCAGCAATACAGGGACTAGCGGGAGGAATGAGCAGTTCTTC. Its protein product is CASNTGTSGRNEQFF.

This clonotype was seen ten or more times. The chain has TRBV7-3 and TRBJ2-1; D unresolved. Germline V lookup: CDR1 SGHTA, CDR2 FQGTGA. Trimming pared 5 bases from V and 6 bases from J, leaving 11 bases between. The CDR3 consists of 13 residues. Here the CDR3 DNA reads TGTGCCAGCAGCCCTTTTGTGTCCAATGAGCAGTTCTTC. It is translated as CASSPFVSNEQFF.

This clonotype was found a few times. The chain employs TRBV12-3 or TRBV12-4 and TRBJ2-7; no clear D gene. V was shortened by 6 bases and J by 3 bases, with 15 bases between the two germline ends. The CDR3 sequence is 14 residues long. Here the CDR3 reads CASSSTRPFYEQYF. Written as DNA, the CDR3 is TGTGCCAGCAGCTCTACAAGGCCTTTCTACGAGCAGTACTTC.

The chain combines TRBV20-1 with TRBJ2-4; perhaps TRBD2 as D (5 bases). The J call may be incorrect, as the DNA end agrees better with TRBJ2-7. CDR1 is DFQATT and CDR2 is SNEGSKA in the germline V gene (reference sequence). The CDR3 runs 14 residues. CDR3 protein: CSARDPLGGTEQYF. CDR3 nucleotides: TGCAGTGCTAGAGATCCCTTAGGAGGTACCGAGCAGTACTTC.

The CDR3 spells CAISTYYEQYF. CDR3 sequence (DNA): TGTGCCATCAGTACCTACTACGAGCAGTACTTC. The chain is built from TRBV10-3 and TRBJ2-7; D unresolved. The length of the CDR3 is 11 residues. V was trimmed by 5 bases and J by 3 bases, leaving 5 bases between them. Germline-derived CDR1 and CDR2 are ENHRY and SYGVKD.

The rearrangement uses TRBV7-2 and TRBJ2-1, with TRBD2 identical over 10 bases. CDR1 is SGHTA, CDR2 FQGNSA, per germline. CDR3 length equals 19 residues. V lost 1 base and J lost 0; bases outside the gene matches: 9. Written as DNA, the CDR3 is TGTGCCAGCAGCTTAGTAGGTAGCGGGGGGCTGAGCTCCTACAATGAGCAGTTCTTC. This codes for CASSLVGSGGLSSYNEQFF.

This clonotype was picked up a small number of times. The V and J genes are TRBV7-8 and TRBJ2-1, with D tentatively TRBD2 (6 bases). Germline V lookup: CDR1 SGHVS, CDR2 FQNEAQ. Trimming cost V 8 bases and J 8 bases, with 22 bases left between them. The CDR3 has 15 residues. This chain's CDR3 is CASAGWTTGFYEQFF. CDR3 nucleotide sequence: TGTGCCAGCGCGGGATGGACTACCGGCTTTTATGAGCAGTTCTTC.

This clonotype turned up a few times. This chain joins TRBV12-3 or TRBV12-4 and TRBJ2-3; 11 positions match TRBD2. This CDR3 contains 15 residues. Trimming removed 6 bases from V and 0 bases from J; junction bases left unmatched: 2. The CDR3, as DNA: TGTGCCAGCAGGGCTAGCGGGAGGAGCACAGATACGCAGTATTTT. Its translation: CASRASGRSTDTQYF.

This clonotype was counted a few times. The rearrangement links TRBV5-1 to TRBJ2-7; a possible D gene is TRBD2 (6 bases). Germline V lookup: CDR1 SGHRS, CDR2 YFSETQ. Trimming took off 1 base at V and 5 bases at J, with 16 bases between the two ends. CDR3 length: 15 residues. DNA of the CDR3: TGCGCCAGCAGCTTGTTCGGAGCGGGTAGGAACGAGCAGTACTTC. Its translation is CASSLFGAGRNEQYF.

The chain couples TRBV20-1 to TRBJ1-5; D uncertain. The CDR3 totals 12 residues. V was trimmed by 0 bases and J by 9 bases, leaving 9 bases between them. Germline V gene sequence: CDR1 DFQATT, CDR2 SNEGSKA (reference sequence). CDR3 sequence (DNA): TGCAGTGCTAGAGAGGCAGTTAGGCCCCAGCATTTT. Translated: CSAREAVRPQHF.

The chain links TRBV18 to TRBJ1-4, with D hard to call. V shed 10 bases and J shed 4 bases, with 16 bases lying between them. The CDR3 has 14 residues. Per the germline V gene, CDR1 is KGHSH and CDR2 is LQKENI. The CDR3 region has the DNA TGTGCCACGAAGTACGGAGGCGGTAATGAAAAACTGTTTTTT. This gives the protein CATKYGGGNEKLFF.

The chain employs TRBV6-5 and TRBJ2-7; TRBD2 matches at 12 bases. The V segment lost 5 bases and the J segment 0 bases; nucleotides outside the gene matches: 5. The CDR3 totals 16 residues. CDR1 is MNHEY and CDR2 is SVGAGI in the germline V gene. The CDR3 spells CASSRSTSGSSYEQYF. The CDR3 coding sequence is TGTGCCAGCAGTCGCTCGACTAGCGGGAGCTCCTACGAGCAGTACTTC.

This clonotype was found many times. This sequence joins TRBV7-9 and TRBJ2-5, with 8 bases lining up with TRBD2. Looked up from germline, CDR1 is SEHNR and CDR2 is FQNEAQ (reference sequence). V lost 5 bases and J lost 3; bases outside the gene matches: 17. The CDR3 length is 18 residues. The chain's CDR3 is CASSPMRNKLAAEETQYF. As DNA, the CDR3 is TGTGCCAGCAGCCCGATGCGGAACAAACTAGCGGCAGAAGAGACCCAGTACTTC. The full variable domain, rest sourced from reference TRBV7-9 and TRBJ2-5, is DTGVSQNPRHKITKRGQNVTFRCDPISEHNRLYWYRQTLGQGPEFLTYFQNEAQLEKSRLLSDRFSAERPKGSFSTLEIQRTEQGDSAMYLCASSPMRNKLAAEETQYFGPGTRLLVL.

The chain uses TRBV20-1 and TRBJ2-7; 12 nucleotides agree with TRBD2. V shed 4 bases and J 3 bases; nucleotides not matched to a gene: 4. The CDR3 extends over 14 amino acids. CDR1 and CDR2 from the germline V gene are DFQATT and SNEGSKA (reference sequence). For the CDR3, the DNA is TGCAGTGCTACGACTAGCGGGAGTTTCTACGAGCAGTACTTC. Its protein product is CSATTSGSFYEQYF.

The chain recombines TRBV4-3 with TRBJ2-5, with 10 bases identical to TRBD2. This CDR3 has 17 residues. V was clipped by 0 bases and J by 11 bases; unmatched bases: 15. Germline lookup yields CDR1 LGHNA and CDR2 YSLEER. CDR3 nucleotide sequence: TGCGCCAGCAGCCAAGATGCTAGCGGGAGTAGGAACAATGAGCAGTACTTC. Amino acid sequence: CASSQDASGSRNNEQYF.

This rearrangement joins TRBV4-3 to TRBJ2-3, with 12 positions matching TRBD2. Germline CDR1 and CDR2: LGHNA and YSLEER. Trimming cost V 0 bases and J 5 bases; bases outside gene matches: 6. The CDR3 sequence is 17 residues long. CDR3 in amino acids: CASSQERLAGAVDTQYF. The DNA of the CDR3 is TGCGCCAGCAGCCAAGAGAGACTAGCGGGAGCGGTAGATACGCAGTATTTT.

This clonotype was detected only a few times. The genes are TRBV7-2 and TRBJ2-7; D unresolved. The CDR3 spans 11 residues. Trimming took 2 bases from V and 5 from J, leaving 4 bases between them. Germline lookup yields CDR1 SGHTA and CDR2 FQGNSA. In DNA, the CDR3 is TGTGCCAGCAGCTTACAGCACGAGCAGTACTTC. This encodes CASSLQHEQYF.

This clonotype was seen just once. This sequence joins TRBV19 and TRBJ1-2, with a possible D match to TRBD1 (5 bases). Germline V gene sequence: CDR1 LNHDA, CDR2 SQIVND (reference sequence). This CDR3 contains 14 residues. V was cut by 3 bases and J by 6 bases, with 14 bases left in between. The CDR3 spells CASSIILGGNGYTF. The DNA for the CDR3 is TGTGCCAGTAGTATTATTCTCGGGGGAAATGGCTACACCTTC.